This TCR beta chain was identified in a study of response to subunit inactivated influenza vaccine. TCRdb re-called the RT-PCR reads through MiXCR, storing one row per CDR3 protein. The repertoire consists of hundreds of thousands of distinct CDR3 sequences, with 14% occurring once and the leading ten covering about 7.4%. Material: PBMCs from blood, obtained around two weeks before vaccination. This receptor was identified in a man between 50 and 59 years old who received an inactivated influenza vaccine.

The CDR3 DNA reads TGTGCCAGCAGAACCGGGGGAGGCGACTACAATGAGCAGTTCTTC. Its protein product is CASRTGGGDYNEQFF. The genes are TRBV9 and TRBJ2-1; D perhaps matches TRBD2 (6 bases). The CDR3 runs 15 residues. CDR1 and CDR2 (germline): SGDLS, YYNGEE. Trimming removed 5 bases from V and 3 bases from J, with 15 bases in between.